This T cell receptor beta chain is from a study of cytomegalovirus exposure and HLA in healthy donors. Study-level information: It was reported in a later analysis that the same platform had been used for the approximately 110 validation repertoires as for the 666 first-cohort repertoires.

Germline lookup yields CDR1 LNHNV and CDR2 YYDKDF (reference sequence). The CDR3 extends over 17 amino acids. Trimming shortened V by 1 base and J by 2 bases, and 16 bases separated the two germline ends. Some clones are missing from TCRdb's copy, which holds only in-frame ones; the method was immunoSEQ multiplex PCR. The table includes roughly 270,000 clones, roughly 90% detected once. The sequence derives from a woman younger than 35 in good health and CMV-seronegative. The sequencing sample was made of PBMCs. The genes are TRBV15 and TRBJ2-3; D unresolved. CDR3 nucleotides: TGTGCCACCAGCAGAGCCACGGGTCGACCCCACACAGATACGCAGTATTTT. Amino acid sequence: CATSRATGRPHTDTQYF.